The entry that follows covers one T cell receptor beta chain sequence. It has no known antigen specificity. No base-level quality is on record; no much larger clone is a single base apart. The germline V gene supplies CDR1 SGDLS and CDR2 YYNGEE. Taken from cysteine to phenylalanine, the CDR3 has 15 residues. The kept DNA is CDR3 alone, 45 bases in frame from the first base. V trim: 0 bases; J trim: 3 bases; unmatched bases: 4. Library generation was performed with the immunoSEQ multiplex PCR assay. A mixture of 60 forward primers for TCR Vbeta segments and 13 reverse primers for TCR Jbeta segments was used in the multiplex PCR. The CDR3 region of rearranged TCR beta genes was amplified from genomic DNA by a multiplex PCR assay. The Illumina HiSeq System was used to sequence the amplified TCR beta libraries as 87-base-pair reads. Turning to the authors' computational methods: Across the 640 or so repertoires, a later analysis counted about 81 million unique TCR beta chains, 9.5 million to 12 million of which were shared by at least two donors. Raw reads were error-corrected and collapsed into unique sequences with a nearest-neighbor algorithm that merged closely related sequences to remove PCR and sequencing errors. To assign V, D and J gene segments, CDR3 sequences were aligned to IMGT reference sequences. Each retained sequence needed at least a six-nucleotide match to both a V gene segment and a J gene segment. Rearrangements were classified as productive when the CDR3 lacked stop codons and remained in frame with V and J, and all other rearrangements were classified as non-productive. Following IMGT convention, CDR3 was defined as the stretch from the second conserved V-encoded cysteine up to the conserved J-encoded phenylalanine. Sequences without an unambiguous match to a single V gene segment were excluded from the earlier analysis of 500 to 700 of the donors. In an earlier analysis of 587 of the donors, V segments were called functional above 56.7% productive rearrangements and were called segregating when the between-donor standard deviation exceeded 5%. A statistical classification framework was developed to diagnose cytomegalovirus status using the catalog of TCR beta chain sequences. A later analysis assigned V and J genes by comparing TCR nucleotide sequences with IMGT/GENE-DB human TR gene sequences. A later analysis assigned CDR3 sequences and most-parsimonious VDJ recombination scenarios with the TCRdist pipeline. In a later analysis, each TCR beta chain was defined by its CDR3 amino acid sequence together with its V-gene family, and reads lacking a unique V-gene family were excluded. A later analysis removed 500 to 600 highly shared, low-generation-probability nucleotide sequences to deal with suspected cross-contamination and a sequencing artifact. For each public chain, a later analysis derived a clonal expansion index from normalized ranks of inferred template counts within each repertoire. Generation probabilities in a later analysis came from a VDJ recombination model fitted to out-of-frame rearrangements, and those results were checked against IGoR. A later analysis scored TCR-TCR, TCR-HLA and TCR-CMV co-occurrence with hypergeometric tests, applying a repertoire-size bias correction to TCR pairs. In a later analysis, false discovery rates were estimated by permuting HLA or CMV assignments 20 times. In a later analysis, co-occurring TCRs were grouped with DBSCAN, and TCRdist sequence similarity was added when clustering was performed within HLA-allele-positive subsets. Co-occurrence clustering excluded repertoires with fewer than 30,000 or more than 120,000 public chains, plus five with anomalous nucleotide sharing. TCRdb's version of the immuneACCESS table is confined to in-frame rearrangements and falls short of the full clone set. An unresolved V gene accounts for under half of the shortfall where checked; the remainder is of unknown origin. From that table come the V and J calls and clone size; the DNA was used to work out D and trimming. The sample table records around 110,000 clones; approximately 76% of these occur just once. Around 2.1% of the sample rests with the top ten.

The cohort consisted of 600 to 700 healthy bone marrow donors. All cohort members were sampled while nominally healthy, although unrecorded immune exposures were likely present. The donor tested CMV seronegative, placing the donor among the approximately 360 seronegative members of the cohort. Each donor provided a peripheral blood sample, and peripheral blood mononuclear cells were used for TCR beta sequencing. The Qiagen DNeasy Blood Extraction Kit was used to extract genomic DNA from the blood cell samples. The sample originates from a study of cytomegalovirus exposure and HLA in healthy donors (dated by TCRdb to the late 2010s). Background on the whole study: In an earlier analysis of 450 to 750 of the donors, 250 to 350 Gb of sequence data and 90 million to 120 million unique TCR beta sequences from roughly 190 million T cells were reported. Approximately 310 gigabases of sequencing data and 70 million to 95 million unique TCR sequences made up an early release that covered under 750 HLA-typed donors. Of the roughly 400 genotyped donors, around 81% fell in the genetic ancestry cluster associated with self-reported Caucasian donors. The aim of the study was to test whether cataloging public T cell receptors could identify signatures of past pathogen exposure. The study profiled the T cell repertoires of 550 to 700 subjects by immunosequencing and related them to cytomegalovirus serostatus. Besides the first cohort of 666 subjects, a separate validation cohort made up of 120 different subjects was used. To predict cytomegalovirus infection status, the study combined high-throughput TCR immunosequencing, statistical association of individual TCRs with disease status, and machine learning. In a later analysis, previously published TCR beta repertoires from 500 to 750 donors were re-analyzed and high-resolution HLA genotyping was added so that TCR occurrence patterns could be studied. Rather than using new phenotypic data, the later analysis identified candidate immune exposures from TCR beta sequences and from how often those sequences occurred across donors. To decide whether each TCR beta V gene segment behaved as functional or pseudogenic, an earlier analysis of several hundred of the donors relied on high-throughput TCR beta sequencing. Donor age, sex, ethnicity and CMV serostatus were compiled together with the repertoire data. A later genetic analysis took genome-wide SNP genotypes for about 55% of the roughly 700 donors and used that subset as a discovery cohort. All discovery cohort repertoires had been generated on a single sequencing platform. Both class I and class II loci were covered by HLA typing, at four-digit resolution. The number of typed donors differed by locus: roughly 620-640 for A, B, C, DRB1 and DQB1; 500 to 550 for DQA1; some 610 for DPA1; and around 470 for DPB1. Four or five DR-DQ haplotypes were handled as single units for association and clustering because linkage in the cohort was strong. Among 398 genotyped donors of the cohort, an average of roughly 240,000 unique TCR beta nucleotide sequences were sequenced per donor, roughly 20% of them non-productive.

The investigation overall reported the following: In a later analysis, TCR association rates were found to vary across HLA loci, with the most associated TCRs seen for DRB1 alleles and the fewest for HLA-C alleles. In a later analysis, most CMV-associated TCR beta chains were found to appear HLA-restricted, with HLA associations seemingly driven largely by CMV exposure. When HLA alleles, especially DR and DQ, strongly co-occurred, attributing TCR associations to individual alleles was difficult. It was suggested by the authors that the approach could potentially be generalized to other disease states and immunological phenotypes. Because HLA typing was missing for some donors at each locus, association tests included only the typed subset. The presence/absence analyses assumed that sequencing depth was roughly uniform across donors, and that assumption may not be true. In the study, approximately 160 TCR beta chains were listed as associated with cytomegalovirus. At a false discovery rate of 0.05, a later analysis linked 16,000 or so TCR beta sequences to specific HLA alleles. A further reported finding was that TCR beta sequences accurately predicted the HLA-A and HLA-B alleles for most subjects in the first cohort. The only immune exposure information available for the cohort was CMV serostatus. Most TCR sequences were observed very rarely across donors, whereas some public TCRs were present in many individuals. Cytomegalovirus status was reported to be diagnosed by the classifier with high specificity and sensitivity in both the original and validation cohorts. Some IMGT-functional V segments, including TRBV6-2 and TRBV6-3, could not be distinguished by the 87-base-pair reads and were therefore excluded. The earlier analysis of a few hundred of the donors excluded roughly 16 rarely observed V segments, including chromosome 9 orphons, because counts were too low. A later analysis found that HLA-associated TCR beta chains were more clonally expanded and had lower generation probabilities than equally common non-associated chains. In a later analysis, several top co-occurrence clusters were reported to appear linked to parvovirus B19, influenza, CMV and Epstein-Barr virus. In vitro tests confirmed that a few of the cytomegalovirus-associated TCR beta chains recognize cytomegalovirus antigens. Only TCR beta chains were sequenced in this cohort, and the absence of alpha or paired-chain data limited detectable features. Linkage disequilibrium might explain the correlated functional status among segregating V segments, but an unknown experimental factor could not be excluded. In a later genetic analysis, fewer N-insertions in productive TCRs were reported among donors in an Asian-associated ancestry cluster than the roughly 670-donor mean. In a later genetic analysis, a missense DCLRE1C variant was associated with V-gene and J-gene trimming of TCR beta chains, and the association was replicated in an independent cohort. The sequencing pipeline was judged likely to have produced a cluster of highly shared sequence variants as a technical artifact. Broadly in line with IMGT annotations, most TCR beta V segments showed up in productive rearrangements about 87% or about 30% of the time in an earlier analysis of approximately 640 of the donors.

The TCR originated in a young man in good health and CMV-seronegative. The specimen was PBMCs. Recombination linked TRBV9 to TRBJ1-1, with 8 bases matching TRBD1. For the CDR3, the sequence is CASSVVRGRDTEAFF. The nucleotide sequence is TGTGCCAGCAGCGTAGTCAGGGGGCGGGACACTGAAGCTTTCTTT.